The 22 T cell receptor beta chains below all came from one sample that was sequenced in a study of shared clonotypes between healthy human individuals. Profiled with immunoSEQ multiplex PCR; TCRdb holds only in-frame clones, not every one. The data contain 2 million to 3 million clones, more than 85% of them seen just once; the ten biggest clones take up about 0.38%. Sample: naive CD4+ T cells from PBMCs. Subset specified: CD45RA+ positively selected. The receptors originated from a man younger than 30 in good health. Some clones in this sample may be carry-over from other donors' samples.

The rearrangement links TRBV4-1 to TRBJ1-1; possible D gene TRBD1, 5 bases. Trimming removed 4 bases from V and 6 bases from J, with 15 bases in between. Germline-derived CDR1 and CDR2 are MGHRA and YSYEKL. This CDR3 contains 14 residues. The CDR3 loop reads CASSPGRLEAEAFF. The CDR3 DNA sequence: TGCGCCAGCAGCCCGGGACGGTTGGAGGCTGAAGCTTTCTTT.

The rearrangement uses TRBV6-5 and TRBJ2-1; D gene uncertain. Trimming pared 2 bases from V and 4 bases from J, leaving 15 bases between. This CDR3 region has 16 residues. The germline CDR1 and CDR2 sequences are MNHEY and SVGAGI. CDR3 in amino acids: CASSYAPPPRYNEQFF. The CDR3 region has the DNA TGTGCCAGCAGTTACGCACCGCCTCCCCGATACAATGAGCAGTTCTTC.

This sequence joins TRBV6-1 and TRBJ2-7; TRBD1 aligns across 9 bases. The V gene's germline CDR1 is MNHNS and CDR2 SASEGT. The CDR3 length is 15 residues. J lost 0 bases, V lost 7 bases, and 7 bases had no gene match. The CDR3 reads CASNGQGTHSYEQYF. CDR3 sequence (DNA): TGTGCCAGCAACGGACAGGGGACCCACTCCTACGAGCAGTACTTC.

The chain uses TRBV30 and TRBJ1-3; no clear D gene. V was trimmed by 6 bases and J by 1 base, leaving 10 bases between them. The CDR3 length is 13 residues. Germline V CDR1 and CDR2: GTSNPN, SVGIG (reference sequence). The CDR3: CACPRGSGNTIYF. As DNA, the CDR3 is TGTGCCTGCCCTCGGGGTTCTGGAAACACCATATATTTT.

The J gene is TRBJ2-3, the V gene TRBV9; no firm D call. V dropped 0 bases and J dropped 6 bases, with 5 bases sitting between them. The CDR3 length is 12 residues. Per the germline V gene, CDR1 is SGDLS and CDR2 is YYNGEE. Written as DNA, the CDR3 is TGTGCCAGCAGCGTAGGTTGGGATACGCAGTATTTT. The encoded protein is CASSVGWDTQYF.

The chain is built from TRBV11-2 and TRBJ2-3, with D perhaps TRBD1 (6 bases). Trimming took 6 bases from V and 4 from J, leaving 17 bases between them. In germline, CDR1 is SGHAT, CDR2 FQNNGV. CDR3 length: 15 amino acids. This CDR3 is CASSFTSGAADTQYF. The CDR3 coding sequence is TGTGCCAGCAGTTTCACGTCAGGGGCAGCAGATACGCAGTATTTT.

This chain uses TRBV18 with TRBJ2-7; D call uncertain. Germline lookup yields CDR1 KGHSH and CDR2 LQKENI. V was pared by 6 bases and J by 0 bases, with 9 bases between. The CDR3 sequence is 13 residues long. In DNA, the CDR3 is TGTGCCAGCTCTCGGCGGAGCTCCTACGAGCAGTACTTC. Protein product: CASSRRSSYEQYF.

This clone was seen a single time. The chain's CDR3 is CASSEAMGLIRDQPQHF. As DNA, the CDR3 is TGTGCCAGCAGTGAAGCGATGGGCCTGATTAGGGATCAGCCCCAGCATTTT. The V call is TRBV2, the J call TRBJ1-5; no reliable D call. V was shortened by 0 bases and J by 5 bases, with 17 bases between the two germline ends. The CDR3 sequence is 17 residues long. CDR1 and CDR2 from the germline V gene are SNHLY and FYNNEI.

The genes are TRBV7-2 and TRBJ2-7, with D hard to call. The ends were cut back, 2 bases at V and 0 bases at J, with 11 bases in the middle. Germline values: CDR1 SGHTA, CDR2 FQGNSA. CDR3 length equals 15 residues. For the CDR3, the DNA is TGTGCCAGCAGCTTATTAGATTCCGCCTCCTACGAGCAGTACTTC. Translating it yields CASSLLDSASYEQYF. Full variable domain (remainder filled in from reference TRBV7-2 and TRBJ2-7): GAGVSQSPSNKVTEKGKDVELRCDPISGHTALYWYRQSLGQGLEFLIYFQGNSAPDKSGLPSDRFSAERTGGSVSTLTIQRTQQEDSAVYLCASSLLDSASYEQYFGPGTRLTVT.

The gene calls are TRBV21-1 and TRBJ1-1; no DNA check was done on the table's D call, TRBD1. TRBV21-1 is marked as a pseudogene. The CDR3 consists of 14 residues. CDR3: CASRPSAPGDRAFF. The CDR3 DNA reads TGTGCCAGCCGACCCAGCGCTCCAGGGGATAGGGCTTTCTTT.

J is TRBJ2-3 and V is TRBV4-1; D is unresolved. CDR3 length equals 15 residues. Trimming stripped 2 bases from V and 0 bases from J, with 9 bases between. Germline-derived CDR1 and CDR2 are MGHRA and YSYEKL. CDR3 in amino acids: CASSQTRGSTDTQYF. The CDR3 DNA reads as TGCGCCAGCAGCCAAACGCGCGGTAGCACAGATACGCAGTATTTT.

This chain uses TRBV10-2 with TRBJ2-3, with 8 positions matching TRBD1. Per germline, CDR1 WSHSY and CDR2 SAAADI. V lost 8 bases, J lost 1 base, and 14 bases stayed unmatched. The CDR3 has 17 residues. In DNA, the CDR3 is TGCGCCAGCTACCCTTACCGAATACAGGGGGGCACAGATACGCAGTATTTT. It translates to CASYPYRIQGGTDTQYF.

The V call is TRBV5-4, the J call TRBJ1-1; D not certain. Trimming took 2 bases from V and 3 from J, leaving 8 bases between them. CDR1 and CDR2 from the germline V gene are SGHNT and YYREEE (reference sequence). The CDR3 is 13 residues long. CDR3 sequence: CASSLRRDTEAFF. The CDR3, as DNA: TGTGCCAGCAGCTTACGTAGGGACACTGAAGCTTTCTTT.

The chain couples TRBV4-2 to TRBJ2-3; 7 bases align to TRBD2. The CDR3 spans 16 residues. Trimming cost V 0 bases and J 1 base; bases outside gene matches: 4. Germline V CDR1 and CDR2: LGHNA, YNFKEQ. The CDR3 loop is CASSQDPGGGTDTQYF. DNA of the CDR3: TGTGCCAGCAGCCAAGATCCGGGAGGTGGCACAGATACGCAGTATTTT.

This sequence joins TRBV14 and TRBJ2-7, with 7 bases matching TRBD1. The length of the CDR3 is 14 residues. Germline lookup yields CDR1 SGHDN and CDR2 FVKESK. The ends lost 3 bases at V and 5 bases at J; junction bases unmatched: 7. Here the CDR3 DNA reads TGTGCCAGCAGCCACGGGACAGCTGGCCACGAGCAGTACTTC. Translation gives CASSHGTAGHEQYF.

The V and J genes are TRBV4-2 and TRBJ1-5; D gene unclear. CDR1 is LGHNA and CDR2 is YNFKEQ in the germline V gene. The CDR3 has 16 residues. Trimming removed 0 bases from V and 4 bases from J, with 13 bases in between. This CDR3 is CASSQDPRSLNQPQHF. CDR3 DNA sequence: TGTGCCAGCAGCCAAGATCCAAGGTCGCTTAATCAGCCCCAGCATTTT.

The J gene is TRBJ2-5, the V gene TRBV4-1; weak D call: TRBD1 (7 bases). With 1 base removed from V and 5 bases from J, the gap between germline ends came to 11 bases. CDR1 is MGHRA and CDR2 is YSYEKL in the germline V gene. This CDR3 contains 14 residues. This CDR3 reads CASSQAQGGETQYF. The CDR3, as DNA: TGCGCCAGCAGCCAAGCCCAGGGGGGTGAGACCCAGTACTTC.

This sequence joins TRBV6-1 and TRBJ2-7, with a tentative D call TRBD1 (5 bases). CDR3 length: 14 amino acids. Germline assignment: CDR1 MNHNS and CDR2 SASEGT. V dropped 4 bases and J dropped 3 bases, with 13 bases sitting between them. CDR3 DNA: TGTGCCAGCAGTGGATGGCGACAGAGCTACGAGCAGTACTTC. This sequence encodes CASSGWRQSYEQYF.

The chain joins TRBV5-1 to TRBJ2-3; tentatively, D is TRBD2 (6 bases). Trimming stripped 6 bases from V and 1 base from J, with 15 bases between. The CDR3 is 15 amino acids. CDR1 is SGHRS and CDR2 is YFSETQ in the germline V gene. The CDR3 bases are TGCGCCAGCAAGACCGGGAGTCCGGGCACAGATACGCAGTATTTT. Translated, it gives CASKTGSPGTDTQYF.

The rearrangement joins TRBV19 to TRBJ1-1; tentative D call: TRBD1 (6 bases). This CDR3 region has 15 residues. The germline V gene has CDR1 LNHDA and CDR2 SQIVND (reference sequence). Trimming took 0 bases from V and 7 from J, leaving 15 bases between them. The CDR3 is CASSIDWIGQIEAFF. DNA for the CDR3: TGTGCCAGTAGTATAGATTGGATCGGACAGATTGAAGCTTTCTTT. The whole variable domain, remainder taken from reference TRBV19 and TRBJ1-1, is DGGITQSPKYLFRKEGQNVTLSCEQNLNHDAMYWYRQDPGQGLRLIYYSQIVNDFQKGDIAEGYSVSREKKESFPLTVTSAQKNPTAFYLCASSIDWIGQIEAFFGQGTRLTVV.

The J gene is TRBJ2-1, the V gene TRBV4-3; the D gene is possibly TRBD1 (6 bases). The CDR3 is 15 residues long. Trimming left V 0 bases short and J 2 bases short, with 8 bases between. Germline values: CDR1 LGHNA, CDR2 YSLEER. The DNA of the CDR3 is TGCGCCAGCAGCCAAGAACGGACAGCCTACAATGAGCAGTTCTTC. Its translation is CASSQERTAYNEQFF.

The genes are TRBV7-9 and TRBJ1-1; D might be TRBD1 (6 bases). The germline gives CDR1 SEHNR, CDR2 FQNEAQ (reference sequence). V shed 5 bases and J shed 4 bases, with 14 bases lying between them. The CDR3 loop spans 14 amino acids. CDR3 sequence reads: CASSPGGSSTEAFF. The CDR3 bases are TGTGCCAGCAGCCCTGGGGGCTCGAGCACTGAAGCTTTCTTT.